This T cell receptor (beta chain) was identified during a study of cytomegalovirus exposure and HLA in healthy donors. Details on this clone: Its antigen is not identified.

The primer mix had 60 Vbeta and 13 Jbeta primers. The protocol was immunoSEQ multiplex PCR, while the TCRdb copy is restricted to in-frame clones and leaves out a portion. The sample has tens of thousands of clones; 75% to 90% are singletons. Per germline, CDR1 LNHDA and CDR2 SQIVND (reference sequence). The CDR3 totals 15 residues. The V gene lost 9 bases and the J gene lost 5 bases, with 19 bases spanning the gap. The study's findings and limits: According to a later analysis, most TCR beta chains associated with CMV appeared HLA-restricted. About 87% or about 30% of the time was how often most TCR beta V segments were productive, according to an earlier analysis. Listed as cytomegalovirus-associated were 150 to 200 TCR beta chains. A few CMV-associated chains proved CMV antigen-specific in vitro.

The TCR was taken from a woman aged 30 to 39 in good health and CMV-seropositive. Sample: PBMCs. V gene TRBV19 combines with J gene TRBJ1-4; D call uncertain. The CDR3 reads CASSYDRDVNEKLFF. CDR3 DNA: TGTGCCAGCAGTTATGACCGGGATGTAAATGAAAAACTGTTTTTT.